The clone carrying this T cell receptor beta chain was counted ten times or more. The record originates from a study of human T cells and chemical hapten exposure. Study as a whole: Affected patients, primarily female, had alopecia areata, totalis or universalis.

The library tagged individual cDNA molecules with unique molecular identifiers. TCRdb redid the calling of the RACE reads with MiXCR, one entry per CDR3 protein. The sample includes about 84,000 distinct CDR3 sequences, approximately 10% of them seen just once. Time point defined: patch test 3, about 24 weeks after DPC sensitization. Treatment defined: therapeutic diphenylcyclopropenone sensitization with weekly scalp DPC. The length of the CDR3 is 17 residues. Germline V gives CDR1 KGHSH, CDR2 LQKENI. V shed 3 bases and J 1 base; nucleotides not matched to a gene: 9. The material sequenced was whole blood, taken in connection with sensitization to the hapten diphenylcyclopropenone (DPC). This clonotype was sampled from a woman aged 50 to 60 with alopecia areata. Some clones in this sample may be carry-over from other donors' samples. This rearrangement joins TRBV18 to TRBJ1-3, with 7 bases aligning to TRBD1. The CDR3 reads CASSPFRTGESGNTIYF. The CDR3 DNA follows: TGTGCCAGCTCACCTTTCCGGACAGGCGAGTCTGGAAACACCATATATTTT.